The following is a TCR beta chain sequence with its context. The sample is drawn from a study of blood T cell repertoires in COVID-19. Clones were read by immunoSEQ multiplex PCR, and TCRdb kept only the in-frame ones, dropping some. Among tens of thousands of clones listed, approximately 90% were seen once. This CDR3 has 14 residues. Germline values: CDR1 SNHLY, CDR2 FYNNEI. The germline V and J ends were trimmed by 8 bases and 0 bases, with 10 bases remaining between them. Enrollees, about 18 to 89 years old, lived in around 23 US areas. Categorization into cohorts depended on clinical history that participants reported.

This receptor was taken from a woman in her 50s with acute COVID-19. V gene TRBV2 combines with J gene TRBJ2-2, with D possibly matching TRBD2 (5 bases). The sample taken for sequencing was PBMCs or T cells enriched from blood (not recorded which). The CDR3 sequence is CASQRTANTGELFF. The CDR3 DNA reads TGTGCCAGCCAGCGGACGGCGAACACCGGGGAGCTGTTTTTT.